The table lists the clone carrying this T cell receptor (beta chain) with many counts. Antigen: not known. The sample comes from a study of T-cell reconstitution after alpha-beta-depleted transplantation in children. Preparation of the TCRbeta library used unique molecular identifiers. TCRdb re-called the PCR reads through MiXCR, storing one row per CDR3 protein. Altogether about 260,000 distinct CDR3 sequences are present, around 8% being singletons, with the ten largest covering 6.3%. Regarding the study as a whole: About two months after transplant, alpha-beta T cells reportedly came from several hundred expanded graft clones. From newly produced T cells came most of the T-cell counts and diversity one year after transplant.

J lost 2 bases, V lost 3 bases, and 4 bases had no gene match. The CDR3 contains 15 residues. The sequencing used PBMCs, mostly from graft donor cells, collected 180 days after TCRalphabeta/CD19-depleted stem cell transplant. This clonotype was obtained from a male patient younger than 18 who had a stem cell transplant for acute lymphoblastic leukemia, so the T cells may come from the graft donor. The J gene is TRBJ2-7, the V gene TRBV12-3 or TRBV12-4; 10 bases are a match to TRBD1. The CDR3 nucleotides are TGTGCCAGCAGTTTTGGGACAGGGGTAACCTACGAGCAGTACTTC. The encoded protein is CASSFGTGVTYEQYF.